This TCR beta chain was recorded in a study of cytomegalovirus exposure and HLA in healthy donors. Study findings and constraints: Common viral pathogens seemed, in a later analysis, to connect with several of the most significant clusters. The authors assumed roughly uniform sequencing depth across donors for presence/absence analyses. Clonal expansion was found to be greater in HLA-associated TCR beta chains than in equally common others in a later analysis.

Turning to this clone: As yet, its antigen is unknown.

Germline lookup yields CDR1 SGHVS and CDR2 FQNEAQ. This CDR3 has 15 residues. V gave up 6 bases and J gave up 6 bases; unmatched junction bases: 10. The PCR employed 60 Vbeta primers together with 13 Jbeta primers. The method was immunoSEQ multiplex PCR; TCRdb's version includes in-frame clones alone and lacks a portion of them. This table holds around 61,000 clones, 70% to 90% found once. The V and J genes are TRBV7-8 and TRBJ1-4; 7 bases agree with TRBD1. Sample: PBMCs. The origin of this receptor is a man aged 30-40 years in good health and CMV-seropositive. CDR3 sequence: CASSSRQGLYEKLFF. For the CDR3, the DNA is TGTGCCAGCAGTTCCCGACAGGGCCTGTATGAAAAACTGTTTTTT.